The sequence of this T cell receptor beta chain was determined in a study of T-cell reconstitution after alpha-beta-depleted transplantation in children. CDR1 MNHEY and CDR2 SMNVEV come from the germline V gene (reference sequence). V was cut by 5 bases and J by 1 base, with 14 bases left in between. This CDR3 has 16 amino acids. Preparing the TCRbeta library involved the use of unique molecular identifiers. One entry per CDR3 protein, called by TCRdb with MiXCR from the PCR reads. The sample holds approximately 1,000,000 distinct CDR3 sequences, about 31% seen once. This clonotype has a handful of counts.

The TCR was taken from a boy under three years old who had a stem cell transplant for SCID, so the T cells may come from the graft donor. This chain links TRBV27 with TRBJ2-2; the D gene is possibly TRBD2 (6 bases). Material: PBMCs, mostly from graft donor cells, obtained 360 days after TCRalphabeta/CD19-depleted stem cell transplant. CDR3 loop: CASSLSRGWNTGELFF. The CDR3 DNA reads TGTGCCAGCAGTCTCTCCCGGGGGTGGAACACCGGGGAGCTGTTTTTT.